What follows describes a single T cell receptor beta chain. This entry comes from a study of T cell changes during pregnancy in multiple sclerosis. V trimming: 4 bases; J trimming: 0 bases; junction bases outside the gene matches: 8. This CDR3 contains 18 residues. The germline V gene encodes CDR1 SGHRS and CDR2 YFSETQ. Measured with immunoSEQ multiplex PCR; TCRdb has only the in-frame clones, and not every one. The sample carries about 46,000 clones, around 93% recorded once. This TCR was sampled from a female donor with multiple sclerosis, enrolled in a pregnancy study. The starting material was CD8+ T cells from peripheral blood mononuclear cells, obtained after pregnancy. The J gene is TRBJ2-5, the V gene TRBV5-1, with 14 bases matching TRBD2. The CDR3 DNA follows: TGCGCCAGCAGCCCCGGGACTAGCGGGGGCCCGTACCAAGAGACCCAGTACTTC. Protein: CASSPGTSGGPYQETQYF.